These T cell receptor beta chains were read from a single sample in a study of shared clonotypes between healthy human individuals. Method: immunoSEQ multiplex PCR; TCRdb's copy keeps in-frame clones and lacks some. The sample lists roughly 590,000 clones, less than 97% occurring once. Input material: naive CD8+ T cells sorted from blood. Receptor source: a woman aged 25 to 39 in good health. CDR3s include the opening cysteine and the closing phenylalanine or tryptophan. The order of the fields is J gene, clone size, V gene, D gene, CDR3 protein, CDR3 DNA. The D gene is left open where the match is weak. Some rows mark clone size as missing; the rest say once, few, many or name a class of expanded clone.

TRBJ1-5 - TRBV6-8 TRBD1 CASSYEGQGGVQSAQHF TGTGCCAGCAGTTACGAGGGACAGGGGGGTGTGCAATCAGCCCAGCATTTT
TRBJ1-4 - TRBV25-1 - CASAGGEKLFF TGTGCCAGCGCAGGTGGAGAAAAACTGTTTTTT
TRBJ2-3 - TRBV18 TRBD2 CASSPAGDTDTQYF TGTGCCAGCTCCCCTGCGGGAGACACAGATACGCAGTATTTT
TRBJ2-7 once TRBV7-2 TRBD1 CASSLEGQGAHEQYF TGTGCCAGCAGCTTAGAGGGACAGGGGGCCCACGAGCAGTACTTC
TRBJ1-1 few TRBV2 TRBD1 CASSETETGLNTEAFF TGTGCCAGCAGTGAAACGGAGACAGGGCTGAACACTGAAGCTTTCTTT
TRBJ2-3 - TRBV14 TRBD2 CASSQESVSGSFGTQYF TGTGCCAGCAGCCAAGAGTCAGTTAGCGGGAGTTTCGGCACGCAGTATTTT
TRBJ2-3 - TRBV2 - CASRTGIRDTQYF TGTGCCAGCAGGACGGGAATCAGAGATACGCAGTATTTT
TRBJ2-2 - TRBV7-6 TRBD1 CASSLTGSGELFF TGTGCCAGCAGCCTGACAGGGTCCGGGGAGCTGTTTTTT
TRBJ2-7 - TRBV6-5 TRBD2 CASSYPIREGRYEQYF TGTGCCAGCAGTTACCCTATACGGGAGGGCCGGTACGAGCAGTACTTC
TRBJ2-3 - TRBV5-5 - CASSLSLMGRAVKDTQYF TGTGCCAGCAGCTTGAGTCTTATGGGACGGGCTGTAAAAGATACGCAGTATTTT
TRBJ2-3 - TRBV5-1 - CASSLVPTDTQYF TGCGCCAGCAGCTTGGTCCCAACAGATACGCAGTATTTT
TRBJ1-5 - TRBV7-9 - CASSLDTESLYSNQPQHF TGTGCCAGCAGCTTAGATACGGAAAGCCTGTATAGCAATCAGCCCCAGCATTTT
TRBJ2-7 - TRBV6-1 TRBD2 CASSEAGLAELYEQYF TGTGCCAGCAGTGAAGCGGGACTAGCGGAACTTTACGAGCAGTACTTC
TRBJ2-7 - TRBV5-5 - CASSFLYEQYF TGTGCCAGCAGCTTTTTGTACGAGCAGTACTTC
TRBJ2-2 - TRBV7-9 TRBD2 CASSFGGRDTGELFF TGTGCCAGCAGCTTCGGCGGGAGGGACACCGGGGAGCTGTTTTTT
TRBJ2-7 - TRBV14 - CASSQPNRVAGEQYF TGTGCCAGCAGCCAACCGAACAGGGTAGCTGGCGAGCAGTACTTC
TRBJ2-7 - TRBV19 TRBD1 CASIGGTGGNYEQYF TGTGCCAGTATCGGAGGGACAGGGGGGAACTACGAGCAGTACTTC
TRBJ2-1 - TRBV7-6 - CASSLGGWSYNEQFF TGTGCCAGCAGCCTCGGAGGGTGGTCCTACAATGAGCAGTTCTTC
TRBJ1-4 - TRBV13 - CASSSTQGYEEKLFF TGTGCCAGCAGCTCAACACAGGGTTACGAGGAAAAACTGTTTTTT
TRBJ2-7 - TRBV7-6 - CASSWADAYEQYF TGTGCCAGCAGCTGGGCTGATGCCTACGAGCAGTACTTC
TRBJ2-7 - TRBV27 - CASSLIAGTHEQYF TGTGCCAGCAGTTTAATAGCAGGGACCCACGAGCAGTACTTC
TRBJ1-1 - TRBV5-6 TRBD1 CASTPGPQGIAEAFF TGTGCCAGCACCCCAGGGCCACAGGGGATTGCTGAAGCTTTCTTT
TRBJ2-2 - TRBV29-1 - CSVVGLTGELFF TGCAGCGTTGTAGGGCTCACCGGGGAGCTGTTTTTT
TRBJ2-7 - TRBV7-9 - CASMGSFNYEQYF TGTGCCAGCATGGGATCCTTTAACTACGAGCAGTACTTC
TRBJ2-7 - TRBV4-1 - CASSQGADSLYAEQYF TGCGCCAGCAGCCAAGGGGCGGACAGTCTCTACGCCGAGCAGTACTTC
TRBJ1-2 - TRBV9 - CASSQDSYGYTF TGTGCCAGCAGCCAGGACAGCTATGGCTACACCTTC
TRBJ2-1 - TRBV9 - CASSAGVSYNEQFF TGTGCCAGCAGCGCCGGGGTCTCCTACAATGAGCAGTTCTTC
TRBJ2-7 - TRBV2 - CVQGERGPTYEQYF TGTGTCCAAGGCGAACGGGGCCCAACCTACGAGCAGTACTTC
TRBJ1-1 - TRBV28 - CASSRGVRAFF TGTGCCAGCAGCCGCGGGGTACGAGCTTTCTTT
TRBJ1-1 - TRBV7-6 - CASSLDLGGSGAFF TGTGCCAGCAGCTTAGACTTGGGGGGGTCTGGGGCTTTCTTT
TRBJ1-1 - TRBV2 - CASSAGSGEGWRNTEAFF TGTGCCAGCAGTGCAGGATCTGGAGAGGGTTGGAGAAACACTGAAGCTTTCTTT
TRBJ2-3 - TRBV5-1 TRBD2 CASSGTAGGADTQYF TGCGCCAGCAGCGGGACAGCGGGAGGTGCAGATACGCAGTATTTT
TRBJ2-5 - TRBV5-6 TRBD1 CASSLGQGGTETQYF TGTGCCAGCAGCTTGGGACAGGGGGGTACAGAGACCCAGTACTTC
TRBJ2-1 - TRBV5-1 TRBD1 CASSPDRVSVYNEQFF TGCGCCAGCAGCCCCGACAGGGTTTCAGTCTACAATGAGCAGTTCTTC
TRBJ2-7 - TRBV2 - CASSEVSAGWMSYEQYF TGTGCCAGCAGTGAAGTATCAGCAGGTTGGATGTCCTACGAGCAGTACTTC
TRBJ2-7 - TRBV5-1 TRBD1 CASSLGQGTSYEQYF TGCGCCAGCAGCTTGGGACAGGGGACCTCCTACGAGCAGTACTTC
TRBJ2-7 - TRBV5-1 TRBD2 CASSLASGGYEQYF TGCGCCAGCAGCTTGGCCTCGGGGGGCTACGAGCAGTACTTC
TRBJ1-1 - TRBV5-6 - CASTPARVMNTEAFF TGTGCCAGCACCCCGGCGAGGGTAATGAACACTGAAGCTTTCTTT
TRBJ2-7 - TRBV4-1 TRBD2 CASSQETSGWGEQYF TGCGCCAGCAGCCAAGAGACTAGCGGTTGGGGCGAGCAGTACTTC
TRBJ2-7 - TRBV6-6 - CASSYSATSEQYF TGTGCCAGCAGTTACTCGGCTACATCCGAGCAGTACTTC
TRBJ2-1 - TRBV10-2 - CASSEGAGPYNEQFF TGCGCCAGCAGTGAGGGGGCGGGACCTTACAATGAGCAGTTCTTC
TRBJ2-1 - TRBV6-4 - CASSAVVGGNEQFF TGTGCCAGCAGTGCGGTAGTGGGAGGAAATGAGCAGTTCTTC